The next 7 T cell receptor beta chains were all read from a single sample in a study of blood T cells in healthy people across ages. The use of a sample-barcoded 5' primer and a J-beta primer mix characterized a second PCR of roughly 7 to 12 cycles. In TCRdb, the 5' RACE reads were re-called with MiXCR into one record per CDR3 protein. This table has 1.5 million to 2 million distinct CDR3 sequences, roughly 43% appearing once. Sequenced material: blood. The receptors stem from a human donor in good health.

The chain combines TRBV12-3 or TRBV12-4 with TRBJ2-1; TRBD2 might be the D (5 bases). This CDR3 has 12 residues. Trimming took off 7 bases at V and 6 bases at J, with 10 bases between the two ends. Here the CDR3 DNA reads TGTGCCAGCACCTCGGGAAGCAATGAGCAGTTCTTC. Residues: CASTSGSNEQFF.

The chain recombines TRBV14 with TRBJ2-5; unclear D gene. The CDR3 spans 13 residues. The V end was cut by 2 bases, the J end by 4 bases, with 8 bases between. Per the germline V gene, CDR1 is SGHDN and CDR2 is FVKESK. DNA for the CDR3: TGTGCCAGCAGCCAACCACGAGGAGAGACCCAGTACTTC. Translation gives CASSQPRGETQYF. The full variable domain, completed using reference TRBV14 and TRBJ2-5, is EAGVTQFPSHSVIEKGQTVTLRCDPISGHDNLYWYRRVMGKEIKFLLHFVKESKQDESGMPNNRFLAERTGGTYSTLKVQPAELEDSGVYFCASSQPRGETQYFGPGTRLLVL.

The chain couples TRBV7-9 to TRBJ1-2, with 11 bases aligning to TRBD1. The germline V gene has CDR1 SEHNR and CDR2 FQNEAQ (reference sequence). Trimming removed 5 bases from V and 7 bases from J; junction bases left unmatched: 6. This CDR3 is built from 14 residues. CDR3: CASSQDRGLSGYTF. DNA for the CDR3: TGTGCCAGCAGCCAGGACAGGGGGCTTTCTGGCTACACCTTC. Filled out from reference TRBV7-9 and TRBJ1-2, the complete variable domain reads DTGVSQNPRHKITKRGQNVTFRCDPISEHNRLYWYRQTLGQGPEFLTYFQNEAQLEKSRLLSDRFSAERPKGSFSTLEIQRTEQGDSAMYLCASSQDRGLSGYTFGSGTRLTVV.

This chain links TRBV6-2 or TRBV6-3 with TRBJ1-1, with D unresolved. The V and J ends lost 4 bases and 0 bases respectively, with 12 bases between them. Germline values: CDR1 MNHEY, CDR2 SVGEGT. CDR3 size: 15 residues. CDR3 region: CASSSTREVNTEAFF. CDR3 bases: TGTGCCAGCAGTTCGACGAGGGAGGTGAACACTGAAGCTTTCTTT.

This clonotype has just a few counts. The V call is TRBV6-2 or TRBV6-3, the J call TRBJ2-1, with 7 bases fitting TRBD2. The CDR3 contains 15 residues. From germline, CDR1 is MNHEY and CDR2 SVGEGT. Trimming cost V 3 bases and J 5 bases; bases outside gene matches: 7. The CDR3 DNA is TGTGCCAGCAGTTATAGACTAGCTGGAAACAATGAGCAGTTCTTC. Its translation is CASSYRLAGNNEQFF.

The rearrangement joins TRBV10-3 to TRBJ2-7; weak D call: TRBD1 (7 bases). Germline loops: CDR1 ENHRY, CDR2 SYGVKD. With 5 bases removed from V and 3 bases from J, the gap between germline ends came to 14 bases. The CDR3 totals 14 residues. As DNA, the CDR3 is TGTGCCATCAGTAGACAGGGAGGAGACTACGAGCAGTACTTC. Translation gives CAISRQGGDYEQYF.

This clonotype was detected a few times. The chain links TRBV7-9 to TRBJ2-1; no clear D. Germline V gene sequence: CDR1 SEHNR, CDR2 FQNEAQ (reference sequence). V lost 0 bases and J 4 bases, leaving 13 bases between the germline ends. The CDR3 extends over 16 amino acids. CDR3 bases: TGTGCCAGCAGCTTAGCGCAGATAGACCCGTACAATGAGCAGTTCTTC. Its protein product is CASSLAQIDPYNEQFF.